Below, one T cell receptor (beta chain) is given with its context. Germline assignment: CDR1 SGHTA and CDR2 FQGTGA. V lost 2 bases and J 2 bases, leaving 12 bases between the germline ends. CDR3 size: 15 residues. The sample comes from a study of blood T cell repertoires in COVID-19. How the authors handled the data: For nucleated cells, counts were estimated from reference gene primer amplification. Clones were sequenced by immunoSEQ multiplex PCR, and TCRdb holds only the in-frame ones, with some missing. The DNA was the basis for D and trimming; V, J and clone size are from that table. The data show about 80,000 clones, over 70% seen once.

V gene TRBV7-3 combines with J gene TRBJ1-2; a possible D gene is TRBD1 (5 bases). The sequenced sample was peripheral blood. This receptor was identified in a man older than 75 with acute or convalescent COVID-19. CDR3 region: CASSLQGGGNYGYTF. CDR3 DNA: TGTGCCAGCAGCTTACAGGGTGGTGGGAACTATGGCTACACCTTC.